The 27 T cell receptor beta chains listed next were all sequenced from one sample in a study of T cell repertoires in cytomegalovirus infection. TCRdb reanalysed the reads using MiXCR and keeps one entry per CDR3 protein. This table holds around 300,000 distinct CDR3 sequences, around 20% found once. These receptors' targets are unknown. This sample comprised cultured PBMCs, obtained from culture after CMV antigen stimulation. Receptor source: a human donor in good health (CMV status not recorded). Some clones in this sample may be carry-over from other donors' samples.

This clonotype was detected many times. The chain links TRBV7-2 to TRBJ2-5; the D is unclear. This CDR3 has 13 residues. Germline V gene lookup returns CDR1 SGHTA and CDR2 FQGNSA. With 2 bases removed from V and 4 bases from J, the gap between germline ends came to 8 bases. The CDR3 sequence: CASSLRARETQYF. CDR3 DNA sequence: TGTGCCAGCAGCTTAAGAGCCCGAGAGACCCAGTACTTC.

This clonotype was recorded a few times. The chain recombines TRBV7-9 with TRBJ1-1; 9 bases agree with TRBD1. The CDR3 has 14 amino acids. Germline assignment: CDR1 SEHNR and CDR2 FQNEAQ (reference sequence). V was clipped by 5 bases and J by 8 bases; unmatched bases: 9. Here the CDR3 DNA reads TGTGCCAGCAGCCCAGGGACAGGGAGAGGAGAAGCTTTCTTT. It codes for CASSPGTGRGEAFF.

This clonotype has ten or more counts. The rearrangement joins TRBV7-6 to TRBJ2-7, with 7 nucleotides matching TRBD2. Unmatched junction bases numbered 5, after V lost 3 bases and J lost 3 bases. CDR3 length equals 14 residues. Germline V gives CDR1 SGHVS, CDR2 FNYEAQ. CDR3 nucleotides: TGTGCCAGCAGCTTGGTGGGCGGGAGCTACGAGCAGTACTTC. Protein product: CASSLVGGSYEQYF.

This clonotype has just a few counts. The chain recombines TRBV4-3 with TRBJ2-6; the D gene is possibly TRBD1 (5 bases). V shed 4 bases and J shed 6 bases, with 13 bases lying between them. The CDR3 spans 15 residues. In germline, CDR1 is LGHNA, CDR2 YSLEER. CDR3 sequence: CASSLSGHLANVLTF. The CDR3 nucleotides are TGCGCCAGCAGCCTATCCGGACACTTGGCCAACGTCCTGACTTTC.

V gene TRBV6-9 combines with J gene TRBJ2-1; TRBD2 matches 11 bases. This CDR3 contains 17 residues. The V gene end was trimmed by 3 bases and the J gene end by 7 bases; junction bases not matched to a gene: 11. CDR1 MNHGY and CDR2 SVAAGI come from the germline V gene. The CDR3 DNA follows: TGTGCCAGCAGTTACGATCCCGGGACTAGCGGTACGAATGAGCAGTTCTTC. It specifies CASSYDPGTSGTNEQFF.

Many counts were recorded for this clonotype. V is TRBV27 and J is TRBJ2-1, with D possibly being TRBD2 (5 bases). V was shortened by 7 bases and J by 4 bases, with 14 bases between the two germline ends. This CDR3 comprises 14 residues. Germline values: CDR1 MNHEY, CDR2 SMNVEV (reference sequence). CDR3 loop: CASMKPGSYNEQFF. CDR3 coding DNA: TGTGCCAGCATGAAACCGGGATCATACAATGAGCAGTTCTTC.

This clonotype appeared a few times. V gene TRBV20-1 combines with J gene TRBJ2-5; D is unresolved. CDR3 size: 13 residues. Germline V gene lookup returns CDR1 DFQATT and CDR2 SNEGSKA (reference sequence). The V end was cut by 0 bases, the J end by 2 bases, with 7 bases between. For the CDR3, the DNA is TGCAGTGCTAGAGATCCGCAGCAAGAGACCCAGTACTTC. Residues: CSARDPQQETQYF.

The CDR3 DNA sequence: TGTGCCAGCAGCTTGGTACAGTCTAGCACAGATACGCAGTATTTT. It codes for CASSLVQSSTDTQYF. The V gene is TRBV7-9, the J gene TRBJ2-3, with D unclear. Per the germline V gene, CDR1 is SEHNR and CDR2 is FQNEAQ (reference sequence). V was shortened by 3 bases and J by 0 bases, with 10 bases between the two germline ends. The length of the CDR3 is 15 residues.

This clonotype occurred many times. The rearrangement uses TRBV7-2 and TRBJ2-7; 9 positions agree with TRBD2. CDR1 and CDR2 from the germline V gene are SGHTA and FQGNSA. V was pared by 2 bases and J by 2 bases, with 4 bases of the junction left unmatched. The CDR3 totals 15 residues. For the CDR3, the DNA is TGTGCCAGCAGCTTAAGTCGCGGGAGGGCCTACGAGCAGTACTTC. The encoded protein is CASSLSRGRAYEQYF.

The V and J genes are TRBV12-5 and TRBJ2-1; D remains ambiguous. V gave up 4 bases and J gave up 4 bases, with 8 bases separating them. CDR3 length equals 13 residues. Germline CDR1 reads LGHNT; CDR2 reads FRNRAP. The CDR3 sequence is CASGSAAYNEQFF. CDR3 coding DNA: TGTGCTAGTGGTTCCGCTGCTTACAATGAGCAGTTCTTC.

This rearrangement joins TRBV5-6 to TRBJ2-6; D uncertain. The CDR3 is 13 residues long. Trimming removed 9 bases from V and 4 bases from J, with 11 bases in between. Germline assignment: CDR1 SGHDT and CDR2 YYEEEE. The CDR3, as DNA: TGTGCCACCTGTTGGTGGGGGGCCAACGTCCTGACTTTC. Its protein product is CATCWWGANVLTF. Variable domain in full (rest from reference TRBV5-6 and TRBJ2-6): DAGVTQSPTHLIKTRGQQVTLRCSPKSGHDTVSWYQQALGQGPQFIFQYYEEEERQRGNFPDRFSGHQFPNYSSELNVNALLLGDSALYLCATCWWGANVLTFGAGSRLTVL.

This clonotype has just a few counts. V and J are TRBV12-5 and TRBJ2-3, with D unclear. V was trimmed by 1 base and J by 6 bases, leaving 11 bases between them. This CDR3 region has 14 residues. Germline CDR1 LGHNT, CDR2 FRNRAP. The CDR3: CASGLAPAPDTQYF. The CDR3 DNA sequence: TGTGCTAGTGGTTTGGCTCCGGCCCCGGATACGCAGTATTTT.

A note on this clonotype: Lacking the conserved final phenylalanine or tryptophan, this CDR3 likely reflects a read error. The chain combines TRBV4-1 with TRBJ1-2; 8 bases are a match to TRBD1. The germline V gene encodes CDR1 MGHRA and CDR2 YSYEKL. V lost 2 bases, J lost 8 bases, and 4 bases stayed unmatched. This CDR3 spans 13 amino acids. For the CDR3, the DNA is TGCGCCAGCAGCCAACAGACAGGGGACGGCTACACCCTC. It encodes CASSQQTGDGYTL.

CDR3: CASSPPGLPTGELFF. The CDR3 DNA reads as TGTGCCAGTAGTCCCCCGGGACTCCCCACCGGGGAGCTGTTTTTT. The chain recombines TRBV19 with TRBJ2-2, with a weak D call TRBD2 (6 bases). V was pared by 5 bases and J by 4 bases, with 14 bases between. This CDR3 spans 15 amino acids. Per germline, CDR1 LNHDA and CDR2 SQIVND (reference sequence).

There are a few counts of this clonotype. The rearrangement links TRBV7-3 to TRBJ2-1; 8 nucleotides agree with TRBD2. The CDR3 length is 15 residues. CDR1 and CDR2 (germline): SGHTA, FQGTGA. V shed 3 bases, J shed 6 bases, and the junction held 7 bases outside the gene matches. CDR3 protein: CASSFLGTSPNEQFF. The DNA for the CDR3 is TGTGCCAGCAGCTTCCTGGGGACTAGTCCCAATGAGCAGTTCTTC.

The chain uses TRBV20-1 and TRBJ2-1; 13 nucleotides agree with TRBD2. Per germline, CDR1 DFQATT and CDR2 SNEGSKA (reference sequence). V lost 3 bases to trimming and J lost 13 bases; unmatched junction nucleotides: 6. This CDR3 has 13 amino acids. The CDR3 loop reads CSAREGLAGNQFF. The CDR3 DNA follows: TGCAGTGCTAGGGAGGGACTAGCGGGGAATCAGTTCTTC.

This clonotype was picked up a small number of times. This chain connects TRBV10-3 to TRBJ1-1; no firm D call. CDR1 and CDR2 (germline): ENHRY, SYGVKD. Trimming left V 3 bases short and J 0 bases short, with 14 bases between. This CDR3 region has 16 residues. For the CDR3, the DNA is TGTGCCATCAGTGATTCCCCGACGACGCTGAACACTGAAGCTTTCTTT. It is translated as CAISDSPTTLNTEAFF.

The chain has TRBV19 and TRBJ2-1; D unresolved. From germline, CDR1 is LNHDA and CDR2 SQIVND (reference sequence). The V end lost 5 bases, the J end lost 0 bases, and 14 bases lay between the germline ends. This CDR3 region has 16 residues. CDR3 DNA: TGTGCCAGTAGTTCCTCCTACCAGAGCTCCTACAATGAGCAGTTCTTC. This sequence encodes CASSSSYQSSYNEQFF.

The gene calls are TRBV2 and TRBJ2-1; no reliable D call. Looked up from germline, CDR1 is SNHLY and CDR2 is FYNNEI. Trimming shortened V by 3 bases and J by 5 bases, and 17 bases separated the two germline ends. The CDR3 length is 16 residues. The DNA for the CDR3 is TGTGCCAGCAGTGACCCCGTCCTGGGGTCAAACAATGAGCAGTTCTTC. Protein: CASSDPVLGSNNEQFF.

This chain links TRBV5-6 with TRBJ2-2, with 8 bases fitting TRBD2. J was trimmed by 0 bases and V by 4 bases; bases with no gene match: 2. Germline-derived CDR1 and CDR2 are SGHDT and YYEEEE. This CDR3 is 15 amino acids long. The CDR3 coding sequence is TGTGCCAGCAGCCCACTAGCGGCGAACACCGGGGAGCTGTTTTTT. This codes for CASSPLAANTGELFF.

This chain uses TRBV20-1 with TRBJ2-7; D unclear. The germline V gene encodes CDR1 DFQATT and CDR2 SNEGSKA (reference sequence). This CDR3 comprises 14 residues. V dropped 0 bases and J dropped 0 bases, with 9 bases sitting between them. The CDR3 loop reads CSARDGMGSYEQYF. The CDR3 region has the DNA TGCAGTGCTAGAGATGGGATGGGCTCCTACGAGCAGTACTTC.

This clonotype occurred many times. J is TRBJ2-2 and V is TRBV11-2; 10 bases agree with TRBD1. The V gene end was trimmed by 5 bases and the J gene end by 4 bases; junction bases not matched to a gene: 4. CDR3 length: 15 residues. Germline V gene data show CDR1 as SGHAT and CDR2 as FQNNGV. CDR3 sequence reads: CASSRDRGLTGELFF. CDR3 coding DNA: TGTGCCAGCAGCCGGGACAGGGGACTCACCGGGGAGCTGTTTTTT.

The chain employs TRBV7-3 and TRBJ2-1, with D possibly TRBD2 on 5 matching bases. The CDR3 contains 13 residues. CDR1 and CDR2 from the germline V gene are SGHTA and FQGTGA. Trimming pared 2 bases from V and 9 bases from J, leaving 11 bases between. CDR3 amino acids: CASSLLPSSEQFF. In nucleotides, the CDR3 is TGTGCCAGCAGCTTACTGCCTAGCAGTGAGCAGTTCTTC.

This clonotype was detected only a few times. The chain uses TRBV29-1 and TRBJ1-1; 8 bases map to TRBD1. Germline loops: CDR1 SQVTM, CDR2 ANQGSEA. This CDR3 has 12 residues. The junction had 4 bases not matched to a gene; V was cut back by 6 bases and J by 4 bases. The CDR3 loop is CSVTGEVTEAFF. In DNA form, the CDR3 reads TGCAGCGTGACAGGGGAAGTCACTGAAGCTTTCTTT. The whole variable domain, remainder taken from reference TRBV29-1 and TRBJ1-1, is SAVISQKPSRDICQRGTSLTIQCQVDSQVTMMFWYRQQPGQSLTLIATANQGSEATYESGFVIDKFPISRPNLTFSTLTVSNMSPEDSSIYLCSVTGEVTEAFFGQGTRLTVV.

This clonotype appeared many times. The genes are TRBV6-5 and TRBJ2-6; TRBD1 agrees at 9 bases. The ends lost 2 bases at V and 0 bases at J; junction bases unmatched: 5. The CDR3 has 18 residues. In germline, CDR1 is MNHEY, CDR2 SVGAGI. The CDR3 region is CASSYRQGVLSGANVLTF. The CDR3 coding sequence is TGTGCCAGCAGTTACAGACAGGGGGTCCTCTCTGGGGCCAACGTCCTGACTTTC.

This clonotype came up a few times. V gene TRBV12-3 or TRBV12-4 combines with J gene TRBJ2-7; D is undetermined. Trimming shortened V by 8 bases and J by 4 bases, and 18 bases separated the two germline ends. This CDR3 comprises 14 residues. CDR3 residues: CASRSAAVAYEQYF. CDR3 nucleotides: TGTGCCAGCCGGTCCGCCGCCGTGGCATACGAGCAGTACTTC.

This clonotype has ten or more counts. V gene TRBV5-1 combines with J gene TRBJ2-1, with 7 bases identical to TRBD2. CDR1 and CDR2 from the germline V gene are SGHRS and YFSETQ. This CDR3 region has 15 residues. V dropped 0 bases and J dropped 6; count of bases not matched to a gene: 6. CDR3 sequence (DNA): TGCGCCAGCAGCTTGGGGACTAGGATGGGCAATGAGCAGTTCTTC. Protein product: CASSLGTRMGNEQFF.